This section outlines one T cell receptor beta chain sequence together with its context. Its antigen is unknown. Germline loops: CDR1 SGHRS, CDR2 YFSETQ. J was trimmed by 3 bases and V by 0 bases; bases with no gene match: 3. This CDR3 contains 16 residues. This was the immunoSEQ version 4 assay in survey mode. Assay used: immunoSEQ multiplex PCR; TCRdb lists only in-frame clones, some missing. Counted here are under 40,000 clones, roughly 70% occurring once; the ten biggest clones make up approximately 1.5%. These data are taken from a study of persistence of HIV-infected CD4 T cells. Overlapping HIV-1 Gag 15-mer peptides at 0.85 to 1 ug per peptide per mL were used. Responding CD4+ T cells were sorted by upregulation of both CD40 ligand and CD69.

The sequence was obtained from an adult man with HIV who was CMV-seropositive. The chain has TRBV5-1 and TRBJ2-1; 10 bases map to TRBD1. Material: CD4+ T cells sorted from PBMCs after approximately 19-hour stimulation, obtained from a patient who received antiretroviral therapy. The CDR3 DNA sequence: TGCGCCAGCAGCTTGGGGGGGACAGGGGTCTACAATGAGCAGTTCTTC. The encoded protein is CASSLGGTGVYNEQFF.